This T cell receptor (beta chain) was retrieved from a study of cytomegalovirus exposure and HLA in healthy donors. Study-level information: An analysis done earlier identified 100 million to 140 million unique TCR beta sequences from about 180 million T cells. Genotyping of some 390 donors showed that about 83% belonged to the Caucasian-associated ancestry cluster. Findings and limits, study-wide: The authors excluded some V segments, including TRBV6-2 and TRBV6-3, as indistinguishable. Across donors, presence/absence analyses took sequencing depth to be roughly uniform.

The PCR made use of 60 Vbeta and 13 Jbeta primers. Assay used: immunoSEQ multiplex PCR; TCRdb lists only in-frame clones, some missing. Of around 150,000 clones listed, 70% to 85% were seen once; the top ten hold 1.4% to 1.5%. Details on this clone: The antigen is undetermined.

V shed 0 bases and J 4 bases; nucleotides not matched to a gene: 5. From germline, CDR1 is MNHEY and CDR2 SMNVEV (reference sequence). The CDR3 is 16 amino acids. The chain is built from TRBV27 and TRBJ1-4; the match to TRBD1 covers 7 bases. The sequence derives from a man aged 30 to 39 in good health and CMV-seropositive. The material sequenced was PBMCs. The CDR3 bases are TGTGCCAGCAGTTTATCGAGGGCAGGGGGTAATGAAAAACTGTTTTTT. Translation gives CASSLSRAGGNEKLFF.